A single sample is the source of the 32 T cell receptor beta chains below, sequenced in a study of regulatory T cells in long-lasting Graves disease. Sequencing libraries for TCR beta were prepared with iRepertoire HTBI primers and Arm-PCR of CDR3 regions. TCRdb redid the calling of the multiplex PCR reads with MiXCR, one entry per CDR3 protein. The repertoire consists of roughly 400,000 distinct CDR3 sequences, with over 14% occurring once and the leading ten covering approximately 8%. The sample's time point: newly diagnosed GD, antithyroid drugs for less than 3 months. With RNA extracted from PBMCs as input, the TCR library was made. In addition, the sample was reused for a study of T cells in Graves' hyperthyroidism and ophthalmopathy.

The sequencing here drew on peripheral blood mononuclear cells (PBMCs), taken at new diagnosis, from a patient treated with antithyroid drugs. The source of these receptors is a woman aged 40 to 55 with Graves disease.

About this clonotype itself: Just one base apart from a much larger clone, this may be a read error. The V call is TRBV14, the J call TRBJ2-7, with no clear D. The CDR3 is made up of 11 amino acids. The ends were cut back, 2 bases at V and 2 bases at J, with 1 base in the middle. Germline V gene sequence: CDR1 SGHDN, CDR2 FVKESK. The CDR3 DNA follows: TGTGCCAGCAGCCAACCCTACGAGCAGTACTTC. Its translation is CASSQPYEQYF.

V and J are TRBV29-1 and TRBJ1-5; D is unclear. V was trimmed by 4 bases and J by 5 bases, leaving 12 bases between them. The CDR3 is 13 amino acids. Germline V CDR1 and CDR2: SQVTM, ANQGSEA. In nucleotides, the CDR3 is TGCAGCGTTGGGGAGGACCTAGATCAGCCCCAGCATTTT. It specifies CSVGEDLDQPQHF.

This sequence joins TRBV5-1 and TRBJ1-4; D is ambiguous. CDR3 length: 15 residues. Germline V lookup: CDR1 SGHRS, CDR2 YFSETQ. Trimming took 5 bases from V and 8 from J, leaving 19 bases between them. The DNA of the CDR3 is TGCGCCAGCAGGGATGGGAGGAGTGAAGTGGAAAAACTGTTTTTT. Translated, it gives CASRDGRSEVEKLFF. Using reference TRBV5-1 and TRBJ1-4 for the parts outside the CDR3, the full variable domain is KAGVTQTPRYLIKTRGQQVTLSCSPISGHRSVSWYQQTPGQGLQFLFEYFSETQRNKGNFPGRFSGRQFSNSRSEMNVSTLELGDSALYLCASRDGRSEVEKLFFGSGTQLSVL.

The J gene is TRBJ2-2, the V gene TRBV18, with a weak D call TRBD1 (6 bases). Germline values: CDR1 KGHSH, CDR2 LQKENI. The ends were cut back, 6 bases at V and 9 bases at J, with 14 bases in the middle. The CDR3 runs to 13 residues. CDR3 coding DNA: TGTGCCAGCTCTGGACAGCTAGCCCGGGAGCTGTTTTTT. This codes for CASSGQLARELFF. Looking up the rest from reference TRBV18 and TRBJ2-2 gives the full variable domain: NAGVMQNPRHLVRRRGQEARLRCSPMKGHSHVYWYRQLPEEGLKFMVYLQKENIIDESGMPKERFSAEFPKEGPSILRIQQVVRGDSAAYFCASSGQLARELFFGEGSRLTVL.

This clonotype was observed many times. The chain employs TRBV28 and TRBJ2-1; 15 bases agree with TRBD2. The CDR3 loop spans 18 amino acids. The trim removed 6 bases at V and 0 bases at J, leaving 6 bases unmatched. Germline lookup yields CDR1 MDHEN and CDR2 SYDVKM. The CDR3 DNA is TGTGCCAGCAGCGGACTAGCGGGAGGGATCGGCTCCTACAATGAGCAGTTCTTC. Its protein is CASSGLAGGIGSYNEQFF.

The chain combines TRBV6-1 with TRBJ2-7; D might be TRBD1 (6 bases). The V end was cut by 5 bases, the J end by 3 bases, with 17 bases between. This CDR3 region has 15 residues. Looked up from germline, CDR1 is MNHNS and CDR2 is SASEGT. CDR3 loop: CASSQNRDASYEQYF. DNA for the CDR3: TGTGCCAGCAGTCAGAACAGGGACGCCAGCTACGAGCAGTACTTC.

This clonotype has ten or more counts. The chain carries TRBV7-3 and TRBJ2-5; TRBD2 might be the D (6 bases). Germline V gene lookup returns CDR1 SGHTA and CDR2 FQGTGA. The CDR3 loop spans 15 amino acids. V lost 5 bases, J lost 2 bases, and 15 bases lay in between. Written as DNA, the CDR3 is TGTGCCAGCAGCCGCTGGGCGGGGAGACAAGAGACCCAGTACTTC. This encodes CASSRWAGRQETQYF. The full variable domain, rest sourced from reference TRBV7-3 and TRBJ2-5, is GAGVSQTPSNKVTEKGKYVELRCDPISGHTALYWYRQSLGQGPEFLIYFQGTGAADDSGLPNDRFFAVRPEGSVSTLKIQRTERGDSAVYLCASSRWAGRQETQYFGPGTRLLVL.

There are many counts of this clonotype. The rearrangement uses TRBV9 and TRBJ2-7, with TRBD1 identical over 7 bases. This CDR3 region has 14 residues. Trimming took 4 bases from V and 1 from J; bases not matched to a gene: 5. The germline V gene encodes CDR1 SGDLS and CDR2 YYNGEE. Here the CDR3 DNA reads TGTGCCAGCAGCCCCGGGGACAGTTCCTACGAGCAGTACTTC. Protein product: CASSPGDSSYEQYF.

This clonotype has a count of ten or more. The rearrangement uses TRBV12-3 or TRBV12-4 and TRBJ1-4, with TRBD1 identical over 8 bases. The CDR3 spans 11 residues. V lost 4 bases and J lost 14; bases outside the gene matches: 3. CDR3 amino acids: CASSYGQGLFF. The CDR3 DNA reads TGTGCCAGCAGTTATGGACAGGGCCTGTTTTTT.

This clonotype has only a few counts. This rearrangement joins TRBV30 to TRBJ2-3; D is perhaps TRBD2 (5 bases). CDR1 and CDR2 from the germline V gene are GTSNPN and SVGIG (reference sequence). The CDR3 runs 14 residues. Trimming left V 2 bases short and J 0 bases short, with 9 bases between. As DNA, the CDR3 is TGTGCCTGGAGTAGCGGATTGAGCACAGATACGCAGTATTTT. It translates to CAWSSGLSTDTQYF.

This clonotype turned up a few times. This chain links TRBV6-1 with TRBJ2-1; 7 bases are a match to TRBD2. This CDR3 is 15 amino acids long. CDR1 and CDR2 from the germline V gene are MNHNS and SASEGT. V shed 8 bases and J 4 bases; nucleotides not matched to a gene: 11. In DNA form, the CDR3 reads TGTGCCAGCGCCACGGCCCGGGGGGATTACAATGAGCAGTTCTTC. Amino acids: CASATARGDYNEQFF.

This clonotype was seen a handful of times. The rearrangement links TRBV11-1 to TRBJ2-1; D perhaps matches TRBD2 (5 bases). Trimming took off 0 bases at V and 9 bases at J, with 9 bases between the two ends. The germline V gene encodes CDR1 SGHAT and CDR2 FQDESV (reference sequence). The CDR3 sequence is 13 residues long. CDR3 DNA sequence: TGTGCCAGCAGCTTAGCCCTGAGCGGTGAGCAGTTCTTC. It codes for CASSLALSGEQFF.

At least ten counts were recorded for this clonotype. The CDR3 here is CASSDGLAELAKNIQYF. CDR3 nucleotide sequence: TGTGCCAGCAGTGATGGCCTGGCAGAACTAGCCAAAAACATTCAGTACTTC. V gene TRBV2 combines with J gene TRBJ2-4; D gene unclear. Trimming pared 3 bases from V and 0 bases from J, leaving 15 bases between. Germline-derived CDR1 and CDR2 are SNHLY and FYNNEI. The CDR3 extends over 17 amino acids.

This clonotype has a count of ten or more. The J gene is TRBJ2-3, the V gene TRBV11-3, with 8 bases matching TRBD2. The ends lost 6 bases at V and 7 bases at J; junction bases unmatched: 12. The V gene's germline CDR1 is SGHNT and CDR2 YENEEA. The length of the CDR3 is 15 residues. CDR3 sequence reads: CASSEVTSGINTQYF. The CDR3, as DNA: TGTGCCAGCAGTGAAGTCACTAGCGGAATCAATACGCAGTATTTT.

Many counts were recorded for this clonotype. This chain uses TRBV3-1 with TRBJ1-3, with a weak D call TRBD1 (6 bases). The germline gives CDR1 LGHDT, CDR2 YNNKEL (reference sequence). The ends were cut back, 0 bases at V and 0 bases at J, with 12 bases in the middle. The length of the CDR3 is 17 residues. The CDR3 DNA is TGTGCCAGCAGCCAAGAAGTAAGACAGGCCTCTGGAAACACCATATATTTT. Protein sequence: CASSQEVRQASGNTIYF.

This clonotype was observed a handful of times. The junction shows a germline mismatch at one end, possibly a read error. V and J are TRBV7-9 and TRBJ1-1, with D perhaps TRBD1 (6 bases). The CDR3 is made up of 11 amino acids. Germline V CDR1 and CDR2: SEHNR, FQNEAQ (reference sequence). The CDR3 is CASSLSWRGVF. The CDR3 region has the DNA TGTGCCAGCAGCTTATCTTGGAGGGGGGTCTTT.

This clonotype was detected a few times. The chain links TRBV18 to TRBJ1-2; no clear D. CDR3 length: 14 residues. Trimming stripped 4 bases from V and 4 bases from J, with 13 bases between. Per germline, CDR1 KGHSH and CDR2 LQKENI. The CDR3 DNA is TGTGCCAGCTCACTAGAGGCGGCAGGCTATGGCTACACCTTC. This codes for CASSLEAAGYGYTF.

This clonotype was counted at least ten times. The DNA of the CDR3 is TGTGCCAGCAGTTTATGGGGCGGGGACACAGATACGCAGTATTTT. Amino acids: CASSLWGGDTDTQYF. The chain is built from TRBV28 and TRBJ2-3; maybe TRBD2 (6 bases). V was trimmed by 0 bases and J by 2 bases, leaving 9 bases between them. The CDR3 extends over 15 amino acids. CDR1 MDHEN and CDR2 SYDVKM come from the germline V gene. Variable domain in full (rest from reference TRBV28 and TRBJ2-3): DVKVTQSSRYLVKRTGEKVFLECVQDMDHENMFWYRQDPGLGLRLIYFSYDVKMKEKGDIPEGYSVSREKKERFSLILESASTNQTSMYLCASSLWGGDTDTQYFGPGTRLTVL.

This clonotype occurred many times. The gene calls are TRBV28 and TRBJ2-3, with D maybe TRBD2 (5 bases). Germline V gene lookup returns CDR1 MDHEN and CDR2 SYDVKM. The germline V and J ends were trimmed by 6 bases and 3 bases, with 19 bases remaining between them. CDR3 length: 16 amino acids. The CDR3 loop reads CASSSESGIRTDTQYF. CDR3 DNA: TGTGCCAGCAGCTCCGAATCCGGGATTAGGACAGATACGCAGTATTTT.

This clonotype was detected ten times or more. The V and J genes are TRBV28 and TRBJ2-7; weak D call: TRBD1 (7 bases). The ends were cut back, 2 bases at V and 5 bases at J, with 13 bases in the middle. Germline CDR1 reads MDHEN; CDR2 reads SYDVKM. The CDR3 has 14 amino acids. The DNA for the CDR3 is TGTGCCAGCAGTTTAGTTGGAGGGGGCCACGAGCAGTACTTC. Its protein is CASSLVGGGHEQYF.

The gene calls are TRBV18 and TRBJ2-7, with 8 bases identical to TRBD2. Unmatched junction bases numbered 7, after V lost 3 bases and J lost 6 bases. The CDR3 consists of 14 residues. From germline, CDR1 is KGHSH and CDR2 LQKENI. This chain's CDR3 is CASSPSGRRGEQYF. The DNA of the CDR3 is TGTGCCAGCTCACCCAGCGGGAGACGGGGCGAGCAGTACTTC. The full variable domain, with the rest looked up from reference TRBV18 and TRBJ2-7, is NAGVMQNPRHLVRRRGQEARLRCSPMKGHSHVYWYRQLPEEGLKFMVYLQKENIIDESGMPKERFSAEFPKEGPSILRIQQVVRGDSAAYFCASSPSGRRGEQYFGPGTRLTVT.

The table lists this clonotype with many counts. The V and J genes are TRBV6-5 and TRBJ2-7, with 7 bases that match TRBD1. V trimming: 2 bases; J trimming: 6 bases; junction bases outside the gene matches: 4. The germline V gene has CDR1 MNHEY and CDR2 SVGAGI. This CDR3 contains 13 residues. The CDR3 DNA reads as TGTGCCAGCAGTTACGACAGGGCAGTCGAGCAGTACTTC. Its translation is CASSYDRAVEQYF.

This chain connects TRBV28 to TRBJ2-1, with TRBD2 identical over 8 bases. Trimming removed 5 bases from V and 4 bases from J; junction bases left unmatched: 7. The germline CDR1 and CDR2 sequences are MDHEN and SYDVKM. The CDR3 spans 15 residues. This chain's CDR3 is CASSRHSGNYNEQFF. The CDR3 coding sequence is TGTGCCAGCAGTCGCCATAGCGGGAATTACAATGAGCAGTTCTTC.

V and J are TRBV5-6 and TRBJ2-7; possible D gene TRBD1, 5 bases. CDR1 and CDR2 (germline): SGHDT, YYEEEE. Between the trimmed V and J ends, which lost 2 bases and 6 bases, there was a span of 21 bases. This CDR3 is 16 amino acids long. CDR3 coding DNA: TGTGCCAGCAGCTTTTTGGTGTCAGGGAAGATGGGCGAGCAGTACTTC. As protein: CASSFLVSGKMGEQYF.

This clonotype was counted between two and nine times. The J gene is TRBJ1-2, the V gene TRBV5-6; 7 positions match TRBD1. Germline V gene data show CDR1 as SGHDT and CDR2 as YYEEEE. The trim removed 3 bases at V and 2 bases at J, leaving 7 bases unmatched. The CDR3 has 15 amino acids. The CDR3 nucleotides are TGTGCCAGCAGCTCCACGACAGGGCCCAACTATGGCTACACCTTC. Translated: CASSSTTGPNYGYTF.

Regarding this clonotype: This likely traces to a read error, being one base from a far larger clone. This rearrangement joins TRBV11-2 to TRBJ2-4; the D gene is possibly TRBD1 (6 bases). This CDR3 comprises 15 residues. Germline CDR1 is SGHAT and CDR2 is FQNNGV. The CDR3 bases are TGTGCCAGCAGCTCCCCCCCGGGACATGGGGCTGAGCAGTCCTTC. Protein product: CASSSPPGHGAEQSF.

This clonotype was picked up many times. The chain employs TRBV6-5 and TRBJ2-7; TRBD1 is a possible D gene (6 bases). The CDR3 is 14 amino acids. V was pared by 2 bases and J by 5 bases, with 13 bases between. The germline CDR1 and CDR2 sequences are MNHEY and SVGAGI. The CDR3 coding sequence is TGTGCCAGCAGTTACAGAACCAGGGGCCACGAGCAGTACTTC. Its protein is CASSYRTRGHEQYF.

This clonotype was recorded at least ten times. The chain couples TRBV12-3 or TRBV12-4 to TRBJ1-1, with 7 bases lining up with TRBD1. Trimming cost V 5 bases and J 4 bases; bases outside gene matches: 7. The CDR3 is 14 residues long. Here the CDR3 reads CASSPSTGLTEAFF. CDR3 nucleotide sequence: TGTGCCAGCAGTCCTTCGACAGGGCTCACTGAAGCTTTCTTT.

The genes are TRBV11-3 and TRBJ2-1; tentatively, D is TRBD1 or TRBD2 (5 bases each). V dropped 1 base and J dropped 6 bases, with 13 bases sitting between them. Germline V gene lookup returns CDR1 SGHNT and CDR2 YENEEA. The CDR3 loop spans 15 amino acids. The CDR3 spells CASSLGGYSGNEQFF. The CDR3 DNA sequence: TGTGCCAGCAGCTTAGGGGGGTACTCGGGCAATGAGCAGTTCTTC.

Concerning this clonotype itself: It differs at one base from a far larger clone, so likely a read error. The chain is built from TRBV27 and TRBJ2-5, with 7 bases lining up with TRBD1. The CDR3 covers 16 residues. Germline V gene sequence: CDR1 MNHEY, CDR2 SMNVEV (reference sequence). The CDR3 reads CASRASQGPRYNEQLF. The CDR3 bases are TGTGCCAGCAGAGCCTCACAGGGGCCCCGGTACAATGAGCAGTTATTC.

This clonotype has more than one count but fewer than ten. The V and J genes are TRBV29-1 and TRBJ1-5, with 10 bases aligning to TRBD1. CDR3 length equals 14 residues. V trimming: 4 bases; J trimming: 3 bases; junction bases outside the gene matches: 3. Germline V gene data show CDR1 as SQVTM and CDR2 as ANQGSEA. The CDR3 DNA reads as TGCAGCGTTGGTGGGACAGGGGACAATCAGCCCCAGCATTTT. Translating it yields CSVGGTGDNQPQHF.

This clonotype showed up just a few times. The rearrangement joins TRBV7-6 to TRBJ2-2; 8 bases are a match to TRBD2. Germline CDR1 and CDR2: SGHVS and FNYEAQ. The V segment lost 0 bases and the J segment 4 bases; nucleotides outside the gene matches: 7. The CDR3 is made up of 17 amino acids. The CDR3 loop reads CASSLATERGTTGELFF. Here the CDR3 DNA reads TGTGCCAGCAGCTTAGCCACTGAGCGGGGGACCACCGGGGAGCTGTTTTTT.